This TCR beta chain was found in a study of blood T cell repertoires in COVID-19. Whole-study context: Researchers got acute and convalescent COVID-19 samples from the United States, Italy and Spain. PBMCs, B-cell-depleted T cells, or T cells were the source of the cDNA or gDNA that made up the material.

Authors' methods: Amplification of reference gene primers was used by the study to estimate nucleated cell counts. Measured with immunoSEQ multiplex PCR; TCRdb has only the in-frame clones, and not every one. V and J calls and clone size are copied from that table; D and trimming were computed from the DNA. The table lists about 160,000 clones, approximately 82% of them singletons. CDR1 and CDR2 (germline): LGHDT, YNNKEL (reference sequence). CDR3 length equals 16 residues. J was trimmed by 0 bases and V by 4 bases; bases with no gene match: 6. The sequenced sample was peripheral blood. The source is a woman of 80 years or more with acute or convalescent COVID-19. The chain carries TRBV3-1 (or the pseudogene TRBV3-2) and TRBJ2-7; 10 bases agree with TRBD2. DNA for the CDR3: TGTGCCAGCAGCCGGGAAGCTAGCGGGAGCTCCTACGAGCAGTACTTC. Translated, it gives CASSREASGSSYEQYF.